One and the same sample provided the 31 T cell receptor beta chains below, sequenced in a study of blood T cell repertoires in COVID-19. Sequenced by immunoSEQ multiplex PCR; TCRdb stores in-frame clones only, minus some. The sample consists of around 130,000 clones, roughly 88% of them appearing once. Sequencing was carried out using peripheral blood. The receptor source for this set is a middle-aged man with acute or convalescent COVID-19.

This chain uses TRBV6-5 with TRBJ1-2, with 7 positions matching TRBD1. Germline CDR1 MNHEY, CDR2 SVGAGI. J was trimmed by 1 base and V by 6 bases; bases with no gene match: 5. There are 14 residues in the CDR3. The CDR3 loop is CASRGGGNNYGYTF. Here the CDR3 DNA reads TGTGCCAGCAGAGGGGGCGGAAATAACTATGGCTACACCTTC.

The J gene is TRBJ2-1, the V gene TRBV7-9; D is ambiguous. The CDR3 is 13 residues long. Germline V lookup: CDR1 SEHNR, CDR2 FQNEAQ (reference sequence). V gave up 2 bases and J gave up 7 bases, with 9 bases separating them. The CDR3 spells CASSLSGGNEQFF. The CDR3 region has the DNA TGTGCCAGCAGCTTATCAGGTGGAAATGAGCAGTTCTTC.

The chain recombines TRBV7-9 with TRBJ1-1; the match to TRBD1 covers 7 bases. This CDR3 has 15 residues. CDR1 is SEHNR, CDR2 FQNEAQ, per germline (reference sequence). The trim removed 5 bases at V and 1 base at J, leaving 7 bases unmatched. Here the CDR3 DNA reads TGTGCCAGCAGCCAACGGGACAGCAAGAACACTGAAGCTTTCTTT. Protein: CASSQRDSKNTEAFF.

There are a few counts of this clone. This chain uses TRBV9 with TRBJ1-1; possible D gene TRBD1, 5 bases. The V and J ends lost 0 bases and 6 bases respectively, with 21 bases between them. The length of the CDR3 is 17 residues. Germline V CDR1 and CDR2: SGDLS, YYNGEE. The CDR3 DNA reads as TGTGCCAGCAGCGTAGATCCCCCAGGGTTGGTGGTGGCTGAAGCTTTCTTT. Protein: CASSVDPPGLVVAEAFF.

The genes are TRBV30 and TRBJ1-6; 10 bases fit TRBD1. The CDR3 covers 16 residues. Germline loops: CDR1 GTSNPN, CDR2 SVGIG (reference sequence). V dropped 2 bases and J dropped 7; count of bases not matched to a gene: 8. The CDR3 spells CAWSPGQGVGNSPLHF. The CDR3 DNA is TGTGCCTGGAGTCCCGGACAGGGGGTTGGGAATTCACCCCTCCACTTT.

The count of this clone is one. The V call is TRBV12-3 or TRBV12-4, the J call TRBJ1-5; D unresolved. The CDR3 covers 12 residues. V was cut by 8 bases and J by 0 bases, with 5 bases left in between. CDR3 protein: CASRGSNQPQHF. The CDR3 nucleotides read TGTGCCAGCCGGGGTAGCAATCAGCCCCAGCATTTT.

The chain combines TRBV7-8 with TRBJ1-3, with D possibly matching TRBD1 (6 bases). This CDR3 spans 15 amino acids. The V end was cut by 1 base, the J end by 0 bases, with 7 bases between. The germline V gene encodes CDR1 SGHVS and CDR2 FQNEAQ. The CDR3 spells CASSLGTASGNTIYF. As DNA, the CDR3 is TGTGCCAGCAGCTTAGGGACAGCCTCTGGAAACACCATATATTTT.

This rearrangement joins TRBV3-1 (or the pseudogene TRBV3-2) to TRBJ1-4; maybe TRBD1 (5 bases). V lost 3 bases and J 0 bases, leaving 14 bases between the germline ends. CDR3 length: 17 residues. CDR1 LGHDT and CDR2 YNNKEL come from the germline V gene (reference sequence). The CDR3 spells CASSQSLGGTTNEKLFF. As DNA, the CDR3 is TGTGCCAGCAGCCAGTCCCTCGGGGGGACAACTAATGAAAAACTGTTTTTT.

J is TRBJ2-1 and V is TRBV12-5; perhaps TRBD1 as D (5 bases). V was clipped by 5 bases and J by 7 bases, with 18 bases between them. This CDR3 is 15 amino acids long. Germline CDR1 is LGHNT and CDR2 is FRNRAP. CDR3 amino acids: CASGPRAGLGNEQFF. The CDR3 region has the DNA TGTGCTAGTGGTCCTAGGGCAGGGCTGGGGAATGAGCAGTTCTTC.

The DNA of the CDR3 is TGTGCCAGCAGCCAAGGGAGACAGAGCTACGAGCAGTACTTC. It encodes CASSQGRQSYEQYF. The chain recombines TRBV14 with TRBJ2-7; D might be TRBD1 (5 bases). V was trimmed by 1 base and J by 3 bases, leaving 10 bases between them. In germline, CDR1 is SGHDN, CDR2 FVKESK. This CDR3 contains 14 residues.

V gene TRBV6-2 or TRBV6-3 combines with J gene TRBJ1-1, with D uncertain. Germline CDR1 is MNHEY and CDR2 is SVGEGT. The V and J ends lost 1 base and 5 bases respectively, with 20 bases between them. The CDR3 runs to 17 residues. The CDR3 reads CASSYYRSTWVRTEAFF. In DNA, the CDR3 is TGTGCCAGCAGTTACTATAGGTCGACTTGGGTTCGAACTGAAGCTTTCTTT.

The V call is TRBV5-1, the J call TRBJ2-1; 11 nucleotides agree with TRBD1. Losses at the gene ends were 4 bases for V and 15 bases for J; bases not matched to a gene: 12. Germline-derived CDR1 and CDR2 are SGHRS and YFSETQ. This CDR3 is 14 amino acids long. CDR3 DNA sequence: TGCGCCAGCAGCCCAGGACAGGGGGCGTCGGTATGGTTCTTC. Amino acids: CASSPGQGASVWFF.

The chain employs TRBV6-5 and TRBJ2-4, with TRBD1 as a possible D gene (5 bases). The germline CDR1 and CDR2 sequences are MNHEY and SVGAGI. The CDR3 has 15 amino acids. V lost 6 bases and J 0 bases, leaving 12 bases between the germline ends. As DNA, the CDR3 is TGTGCCAGCAGCCCGACAGAGCTAGCCAAAAACATTCAGTACTTC. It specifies CASSPTELAKNIQYF.

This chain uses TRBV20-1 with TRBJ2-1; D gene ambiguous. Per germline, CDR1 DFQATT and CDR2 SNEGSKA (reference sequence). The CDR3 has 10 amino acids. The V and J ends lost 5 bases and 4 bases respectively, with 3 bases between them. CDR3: CSAYYNEQFF. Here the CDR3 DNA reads TGCAGTGCTTATTACAATGAGCAGTTCTTC.

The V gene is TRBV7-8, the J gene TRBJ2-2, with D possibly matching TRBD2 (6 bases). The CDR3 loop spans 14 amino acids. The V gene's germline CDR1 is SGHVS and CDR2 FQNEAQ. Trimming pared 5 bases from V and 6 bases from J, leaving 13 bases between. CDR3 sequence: CASSLLASPGELFF. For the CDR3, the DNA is TGTGCCAGCAGCCTTCTAGCGTCCCCCGGGGAGCTGTTTTTT.

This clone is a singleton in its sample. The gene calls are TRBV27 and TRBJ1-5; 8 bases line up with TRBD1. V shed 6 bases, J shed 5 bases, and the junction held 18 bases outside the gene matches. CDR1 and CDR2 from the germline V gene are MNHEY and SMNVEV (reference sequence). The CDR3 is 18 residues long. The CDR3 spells CASSLISHTGGSDQPQHF. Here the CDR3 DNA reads TGTGCCAGCAGCCTTATTAGCCACACAGGGGGATCGGATCAGCCCCAGCATTTT.

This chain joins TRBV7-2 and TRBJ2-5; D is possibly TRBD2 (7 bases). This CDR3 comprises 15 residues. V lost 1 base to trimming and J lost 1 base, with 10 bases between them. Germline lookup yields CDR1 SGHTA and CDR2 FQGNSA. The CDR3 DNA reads TGTGCCAGCAGCTTAGTGGGGGGGGCCCAAGAGACCCAGTACTTC. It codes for CASSLVGGAQETQYF.

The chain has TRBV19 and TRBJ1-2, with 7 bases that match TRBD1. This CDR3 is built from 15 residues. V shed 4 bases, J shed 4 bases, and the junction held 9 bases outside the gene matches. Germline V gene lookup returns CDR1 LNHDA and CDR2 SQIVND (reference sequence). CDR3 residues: CASSTPDRNIYGYTF. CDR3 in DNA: TGTGCCAGTAGTACCCCGGACAGGAACATCTATGGCTACACCTTC.

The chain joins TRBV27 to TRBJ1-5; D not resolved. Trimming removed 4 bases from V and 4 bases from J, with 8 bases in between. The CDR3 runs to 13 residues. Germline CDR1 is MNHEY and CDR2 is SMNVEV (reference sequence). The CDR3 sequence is CASSSRGNQPQHF. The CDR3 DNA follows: TGTGCCAGCAGTTCACGGGGAAATCAGCCCCAGCATTTT.

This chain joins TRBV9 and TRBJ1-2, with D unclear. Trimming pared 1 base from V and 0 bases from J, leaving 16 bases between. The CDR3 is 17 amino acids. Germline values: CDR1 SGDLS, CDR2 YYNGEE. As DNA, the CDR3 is TGTGCCAGCAGCGTAAATAAGTTTGGGCAAGCTAACTATGGCTACACCTTC. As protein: CASSVNKFGQANYGYTF. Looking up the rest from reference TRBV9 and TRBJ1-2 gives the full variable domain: DSGVTQTPKHLITATGQRVTLRCSPRSGDLSVYWYQQSLDQGLQFLIQYYNGEERAKGNILERFSAQQFPDLHSELNLSSLELGDSALYFCASSVNKFGQANYGYTFGSGTRLTVV.

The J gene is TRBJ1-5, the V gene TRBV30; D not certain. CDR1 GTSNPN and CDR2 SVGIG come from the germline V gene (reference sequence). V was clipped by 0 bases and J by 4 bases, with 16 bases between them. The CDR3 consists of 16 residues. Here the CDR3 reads CAWSVGSFILNQPQHF. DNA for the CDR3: TGTGCCTGGAGTGTGGGCAGCTTCATCCTAAATCAGCCCCAGCATTTT.

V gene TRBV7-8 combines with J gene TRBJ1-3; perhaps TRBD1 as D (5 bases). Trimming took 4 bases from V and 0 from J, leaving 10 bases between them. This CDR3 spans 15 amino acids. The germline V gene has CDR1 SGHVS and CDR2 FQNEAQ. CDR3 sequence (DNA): TGTGCCAGCAGCTCCAGACAGAGCTCTGGAAACACCATATATTTT. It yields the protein CASSSRQSSGNTIYF.

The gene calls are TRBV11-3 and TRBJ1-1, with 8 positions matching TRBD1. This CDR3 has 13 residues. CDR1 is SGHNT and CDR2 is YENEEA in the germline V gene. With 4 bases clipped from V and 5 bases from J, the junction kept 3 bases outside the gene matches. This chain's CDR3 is CASSSTGVTEAFF. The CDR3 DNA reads TGTGCCAGCAGCTCGACAGGGGTTACTGAAGCTTTCTTT.

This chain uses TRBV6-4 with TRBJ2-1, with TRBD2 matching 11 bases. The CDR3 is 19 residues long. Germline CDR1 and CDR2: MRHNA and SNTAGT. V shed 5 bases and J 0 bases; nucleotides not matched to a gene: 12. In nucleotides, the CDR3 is TGTGCCAGCAGTCTACGGGCTAGCGGGGGGACCCTCTCCTACAATGAGCAGTTCTTC. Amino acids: CASSLRASGGTLSYNEQFF.

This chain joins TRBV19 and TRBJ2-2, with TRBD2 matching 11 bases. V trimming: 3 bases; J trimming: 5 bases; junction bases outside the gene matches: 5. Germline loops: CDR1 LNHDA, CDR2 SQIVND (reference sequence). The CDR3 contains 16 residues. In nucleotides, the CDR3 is TGTGCCAGTAGTATGGGACTAGCGGTTGGGACCGGGGAGCTGTTTTTT. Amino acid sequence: CASSMGLAVGTGELFF.

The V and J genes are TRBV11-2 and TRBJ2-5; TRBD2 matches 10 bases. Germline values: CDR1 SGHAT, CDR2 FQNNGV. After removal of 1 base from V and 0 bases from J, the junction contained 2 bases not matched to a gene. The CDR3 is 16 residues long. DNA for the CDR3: TGTGCCAGCAGCTTAGGACTAGCGGGCAACCAAGAGACCCAGTACTTC. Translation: CASSLGLAGNQETQYF.

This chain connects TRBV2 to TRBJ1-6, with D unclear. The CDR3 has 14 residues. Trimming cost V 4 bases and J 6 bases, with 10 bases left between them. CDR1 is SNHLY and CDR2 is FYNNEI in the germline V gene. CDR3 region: CASSAEQLNSPLHF. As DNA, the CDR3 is TGTGCCAGCAGTGCGGAACAGCTTAATTCACCCCTCCACTTT.

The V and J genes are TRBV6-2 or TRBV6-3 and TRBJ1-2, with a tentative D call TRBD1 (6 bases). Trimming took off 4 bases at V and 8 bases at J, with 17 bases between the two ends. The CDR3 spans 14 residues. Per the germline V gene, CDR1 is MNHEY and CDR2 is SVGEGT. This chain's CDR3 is CASSWARGLGGYTF. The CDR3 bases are TGTGCCAGCAGTTGGGCCAGGGGCCTTGGAGGCTACACCTTC.

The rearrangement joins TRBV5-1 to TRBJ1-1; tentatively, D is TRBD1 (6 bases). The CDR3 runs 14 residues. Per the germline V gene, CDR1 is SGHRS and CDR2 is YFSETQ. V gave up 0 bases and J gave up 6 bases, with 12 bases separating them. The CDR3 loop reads CASSLGQGSPEAFF. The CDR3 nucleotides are TGCGCCAGCAGCTTGGGCCAGGGGAGCCCTGAAGCTTTCTTT. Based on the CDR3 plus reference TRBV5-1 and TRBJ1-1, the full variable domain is KAGVTQTPRYLIKTRGQQVTLSCSPISGHRSVSWYQQTPGQGLQFLFEYFSETQRNKGNFPGRFSGRQFSNSRSEMNVSTLELGDSALYLCASSLGQGSPEAFFGQGTRLTVV.

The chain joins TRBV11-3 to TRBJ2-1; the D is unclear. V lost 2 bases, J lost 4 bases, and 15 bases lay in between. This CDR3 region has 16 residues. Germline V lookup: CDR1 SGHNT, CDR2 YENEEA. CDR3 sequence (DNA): TGTGCCAGCAGCTTAAGCACGATCGACAAGTACAATGAGCAGTTCTTC. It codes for CASSLSTIDKYNEQFF.

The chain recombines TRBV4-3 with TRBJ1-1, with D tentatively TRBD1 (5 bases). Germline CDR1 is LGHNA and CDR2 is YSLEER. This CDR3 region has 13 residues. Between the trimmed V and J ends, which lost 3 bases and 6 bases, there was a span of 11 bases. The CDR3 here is CASSHGQPAEAFF. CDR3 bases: TGCGCCAGCAGCCACGGACAACCCGCTGAAGCTTTCTTT.